The next 14 T cell receptor beta chains were all read from a single sample in a study of T cells after yellow fever vaccination. TCRdb re-called the 5' RACE reads with MiXCR, one entry per CDR3 protein. The sample has roughly 45,000 distinct CDR3 sequences; about 6.8% are singletons. Material: CD8+ T cells not binding an NS4B(214-222) dextramer, sorted from PBMCs, obtained 45 days after the yellow fever booster vaccination. These receptors were taken from a man under 40 who received the YFV17D yellow fever vaccine.

This clonotype occurred many times. The CDR3, as DNA: TGCAGTGCTAGAGCTCCACTCACGACAGAATATCCTGTGGAGACCCAGTACTTC. Translation: CSARAPLTTEYPVETQYF. The chain uses TRBV20-1 and TRBJ2-5; tentative D call: TRBD1 (5 bases). The CDR3 covers 18 residues. Trimming left V 1 base short and J 5 bases short, with 26 bases between. The germline gives CDR1 DFQATT, CDR2 SNEGSKA (reference sequence).

The chain uses TRBV15 and TRBJ1-2; no clear D gene. The CDR3 is 13 residues long. Germline V CDR1 and CDR2: LNHNV, YYDKDF (reference sequence). Trimming cost V 2 bases and J 6 bases, with 10 bases left between them. CDR3 sequence reads: CATSRTDGDGYTF. Here the CDR3 DNA reads TGTGCCACCAGCAGAACGGACGGCGATGGCTACACCTTC.

This clonotype occurred many times. The genes are TRBV20-1 and TRBJ2-2; maybe TRBD1 (5 bases). The length of the CDR3 is 13 residues. Trimming shortened V by 3 bases and J by 1 base, and 6 bases separated the two germline ends. The germline V gene has CDR1 DFQATT and CDR2 SNEGSKA (reference sequence). CDR3: CSASDRNTGELFF. CDR3 coding DNA: TGCAGTGCTAGCGACAGGAACACCGGGGAGCTGTTTTTT.

This clonotype was observed many times. This sequence joins TRBV7-6 and TRBJ2-3; D is undetermined. CDR1 is SGHVS and CDR2 is FNYEAQ in the germline V gene. Trimming left V 3 bases short and J 0 bases short, with 1 base between. The CDR3 extends over 12 amino acids. CDR3 residues: CASSLSTDTQYF. The CDR3 DNA follows: TGTGCCAGCAGCTTGAGCACAGATACGCAGTATTTT.

The sample holds many counts of this clonotype. The chain has TRBV6-5 and TRBJ2-7; D is unresolved. The CDR3 spans 10 residues. V shed 10 bases and J shed 5 bases, with 9 bases lying between them. Germline CDR1 is MNHEY and CDR2 is SVGAGI. CDR3 loop: CATGYNEQYF. The CDR3 DNA reads as TGTGCCACCGGATACAACGAGCAGTACTTC.

Comments on this clonotype: A much larger clonotype is one base distant, so this may be a read error. The rearrangement uses TRBV11-3 and TRBJ2-2; D is possibly TRBD2 (6 bases). Germline V CDR1 and CDR2: SGHNT, YENEEA. The CDR3 runs 15 residues. As DNA, the CDR3 is TGTACCAGCAGCTCCACTGGGAGGAGCGCCGGGGAGCTGTTTTTT. Translated, it gives CTSSSTGRSAGELFF.

This clonotype was detected ten times or more. The gene calls are TRBV18 and TRBJ2-5; perhaps D is TRBD1 or TRBD2 (5 bases each). Germline assignment: CDR1 KGHSH and CDR2 LQKENI. The CDR3 has 15 amino acids. Trimming took off 6 bases at V and 5 bases at J, with 19 bases between the two ends. The CDR3 reads CASSPGTKAFETQYF. The CDR3 DNA is TGTGCCAGCTCTCCCGGGACCAAAGCGTTTGAGACCCAGTACTTC.

This clonotype has a count of ten or more. The J gene is TRBJ2-2, the V gene TRBV12-3 or TRBV12-4, with 14 bases matching TRBD2. Losses at the gene ends were 3 bases for V and 5 bases for J; bases not matched to a gene: 17. The CDR3 extends over 21 amino acids. CDR3 nucleotide sequence: TGTGCCAGCAGTTTCAACGGGGCCGGGACTAGCGGGAGTTGGGGGACCGGGGAGCTGTTTTTT. Protein: CASSFNGAGTSGSWGTGELFF.

As for this clonotype: Sequence at one end of the junction differs from germline and may be a read error. J is TRBJ2-5 and V is TRBV3-1, with D maybe TRBD2 (5 bases). CDR1 and CDR2 (germline): LGHDT, YNNKEL (reference sequence). This CDR3 has 15 residues. CDR3 in DNA: TGTGCCTGCAGCAAGCCGGGCCCGGGGAGAGAGACCCAGTACTTC. Amino acids: CACSKPGPGRETQYF.

The chain is built from TRBV5-1 and TRBJ2-7; 7 bases map to TRBD1. Germline V gene data show CDR1 as SGHRS and CDR2 as YFSETQ. V dropped 4 bases and J dropped 5; count of bases not matched to a gene: 9. There are 14 residues in the CDR3. This CDR3 is CASSTWTGGHEQYF. CDR3 in DNA: TGCGCCAGCAGCACATGGACAGGAGGCCACGAGCAGTACTTC.

This clonotype came up many times. J is TRBJ2-1 and V is TRBV11-2; 9 bases align to TRBD1. The junction had 12 bases not matched to a gene; V was cut back by 0 bases and J by 9 bases. Germline-derived CDR1 and CDR2 are SGHAT and FQNNGV. The CDR3 has 17 amino acids. For the CDR3, the DNA is TGTGCCAGCAGCTTAGAGGCCTACGGGACAGGGTATTCTGAGCAGTTCTTC. Protein product: CASSLEAYGTGYSEQFF.

The gene calls are TRBV12-5 and TRBJ1-5; unclear D gene. The CDR3 has 14 residues. In germline, CDR1 is LGHNT, CDR2 FRNRAP. V lost 0 bases to trimming and J lost 5 bases, with 8 bases between them. The CDR3 DNA reads as TGTGCTAGTGGTTTGGTATCCAACGATCAGCCCCAGCATTTT. This codes for CASGLVSNDQPQHF.

This clonotype was detected ten times or more. The chain links TRBV29-1 to TRBJ2-2; D perhaps matches TRBD1 (6 bases). V shed 4 bases and J shed 7 bases, with 7 bases lying between them. The CDR3 spans 11 residues. CDR1 is SQVTM, CDR2 ANQGSEA, per germline. The CDR3 DNA follows: TGCAGCGTTGTCAGGGGCGGGGAGCTGTTTTTT. It encodes CSVVRGGELFF.

This clonotype was recorded at least ten times. This sequence joins TRBV21-1 and TRBJ2-6. TRBV21-1 is an annotated pseudogene. This CDR3 contains 19 residues. Here the CDR3 DNA reads TGTGCCAGCAGCAAAAAGTGGACGGTCGCCGATTCTGGGGCCAACGTCCTGACTTTC. Protein sequence: CASSKKWTVADSGANVLTF.